This TCR beta chain was sequenced for a study of T cells after yellow fever vaccination. The table lists this clonotype with many counts. The antigen is undetermined. Study results and limitations: A large majority of primary-vaccination clones showed up again after the booster (about 97% CD4, 88% CD8).

TCR cDNA, made by 5'RACE template switching, carried an added universal primer site and UMIs. TCRdb independently ran MiXCR on the 5' RACE reads; one entry per CDR3 protein. The sample has approximately 260,000 distinct CDR3 sequences, 5.2% seen once. Trimming took 0 bases from V and 1 from J; bases not matched to a gene: 3. The CDR3 has 16 residues. Looked up from germline, CDR1 is LNHDA and CDR2 is SQIVND (reference sequence). The chain employs TRBV19 and TRBJ2-1, with 7 bases lining up with TRBD2. The source of this sequence is a young man who received the YFV17D yellow fever vaccine. The sample consisted of CD4+ T cells sorted from PBMCs, taken on the day of the yellow fever booster vaccination. DNA for the CDR3: TGTGCCAGTAGTATAGATCGTAGCGGGTCCTACAATGAGCAGTTCTTC. Encoded protein: CASSIDRSGSYNEQFF.